Included here is one TCR beta chain sequence, with context. The antigen is undetermined. The germline CDR1 and CDR2 sequences are SGHVS and FNYEAQ. This CDR3 is 15 amino acids long. With 0 bases clipped from V and 2 bases from J, the junction kept 4 bases outside the gene matches. A 10-day culture period preceded the isolation of CD4+ T cells. Produced via immunoSEQ multiplex PCR; TCRdb's table is partial and in-frame only. Of 31,000 or so clones in the sample, around three quarters are singletons; the top ten hold 3% to 4%. The data are from a study of vaccination effects on CD4 cells after COVID-19. The receptor was isolated from a human donor who received a COVID-19 vaccine. This chain joins TRBV7-6 and TRBJ2-7, with 7 bases lining up with TRBD2. The source material was CD4+ T cells from PBMCs cultured without peptide, sampled before COVID-19 vaccination. In DNA form, the CDR3 reads TGTGCCAGCAGCTTAGCGCGGGAGACCACCTACGAGCAGTACTTC. Encoded protein: CASSLARETTYEQYF.